These 28 T cell receptor beta chains came from one sample sequenced in a study of T-cell reconstitution after alpha-beta-depleted transplantation in children. Using unique molecular identifiers, the investigators prepared the TCRbeta library. TCRdb recomputed calls from the PCR reads with MiXCR, one row per CDR3 protein. Found here are a few hundred thousand distinct CDR3 sequences, 7.5% to 10% of them singletons; the top ten hold about 5%. Sequences were derived from PBMCs from the stem cell graft donor, sampled from the stem cell graft. The receptors here all came from a human donor who donated a stem cell graft to a child with SCID.

There are many counts of this clonotype. The genes are TRBV5-1 and TRBJ2-1, with a weak D call TRBD1 (6 bases). V was trimmed by 3 bases and J by 1 base, leaving 11 bases between them. Germline V gene data show CDR1 as SGHRS and CDR2 as YFSETQ. The CDR3 runs 15 residues. CDR3 in amino acids: CASSYGGASYNEQFF. CDR3 bases: TGCGCCAGCAGCTATGGGGGCGCGTCCTACAATGAGCAGTTCTTC.

Ten or more counts support this clonotype. The CDR3 sequence is CASSWGQGIYEQYF. In nucleotides, the CDR3 is TGTGCCAGCAGCTGGGGGCAGGGTATCTACGAGCAGTACTTC. This chain connects TRBV5-5 to TRBJ2-7, with D possibly being TRBD1 (6 bases). This CDR3 is built from 14 residues. Trimming took 3 bases from V and 3 from J, leaving 13 bases between them. Germline loops: CDR1 SGHKS, CDR2 YYEKEE (reference sequence). Complete variable domain (other parts from reference TRBV5-5 and TRBJ2-7): DAGVTQSPTHLIKTRGQQVTLRCSPISGHKSVSWYQQVLGQGPQFIFQYYEKEERGRGNFPDRFSARQFPNYSSELNVNALLLGDSALYLCASSWGQGIYEQYFGPGTRLTVT.

The table lists this clonotype with many counts. This chain joins TRBV20-1 and TRBJ1-1, with D possibly matching TRBD1 (6 bases). The CDR3 extends over 13 amino acids. V lost 3 bases and J lost 0, with 8 bases in between. CDR1 and CDR2 from the germline V gene are DFQATT and SNEGSKA (reference sequence). The CDR3 sequence: CSASGGMNTEAFF. The CDR3 bases are TGCAGTGCTAGTGGGGGCATGAACACTGAAGCTTTCTTT.

At least ten counts were recorded for this clonotype. This chain uses TRBV6-1 with TRBJ2-5; TRBD1 matches at 10 bases. Germline values: CDR1 MNHNS, CDR2 SASEGT. The CDR3 loop spans 13 amino acids. Unmatched junction bases numbered 7, after V lost 11 bases and J lost 4 bases. The CDR3 reads CAADRGRGETQYF. The CDR3 region has the DNA TGTGCCGCAGACAGGGGGCGCGGAGAGACCCAGTACTTC.

This clonotype turned up a few times. The V and J genes are TRBV20-1 and TRBJ1-2; weak D call: TRBD1 (5 bases). This CDR3 spans 13 amino acids. Trimming removed 3 bases from V and 8 bases from J, with 16 bases in between. Germline V gene data show CDR1 as DFQATT and CDR2 as SNEGSKA (reference sequence). As DNA, the CDR3 is TGCAGTGCTAGCAAATACAGGAGAATCGGCTACACCTTC. The encoded protein is CSASKYRRIGYTF.

This clonotype occurred a few times. The rearrangement links TRBV20-1 to TRBJ2-7, with a weak D call TRBD1 (5 bases). The CDR3 sequence is 17 residues long. Germline CDR1 DFQATT, CDR2 SNEGSKA (reference sequence). Deletions cut 3 bases from V and 3 bases from J, with 24 bases between. CDR3 nucleotide sequence: TGCAGTGCTAGGAACGTGGCAGGGAATACTCACATCTACGAGCAGTACTTC. This encodes CSARNVAGNTHIYEQYF.

This clonotype was recorded at least ten times. This chain connects TRBV20-1 to TRBJ2-6; no clear D gene. Looked up from germline, CDR1 is DFQATT and CDR2 is SNEGSKA (reference sequence). V was clipped by 5 bases and J by 0 bases, with 5 bases between them. The CDR3 consists of 13 residues. The CDR3 reads CSAPASGANVLTF. Here the CDR3 DNA reads TGCAGTGCTCCAGCCTCTGGGGCCAACGTCCTGACTTTC.

V and J are TRBV7-2 and TRBJ2-2; D tentatively reads TRBD1 or TRBD2 (5 bases each). Germline V lookup: CDR1 SGHTA, CDR2 FQGNSA. The CDR3 runs 14 residues. The V and J ends lost 2 bases and 5 bases respectively, with 9 bases between them. The CDR3 nucleotides read TGTGCCAGCAGCTTACTGGGGGAAACCGGGGAGCTGTTTTTT. Amino acid sequence: CASSLLGETGELFF.

In its sample, this clonotype was seen many times. The chain is built from TRBV5-6 and TRBJ2-7, with D unresolved. This CDR3 region has 16 residues. Germline loops: CDR1 SGHDT, CDR2 YYEEEE. Trimming pared 3 bases from V and 1 base from J, leaving 17 bases between. Here the CDR3 reads CASSSLESFPSYEQYF. CDR3 bases: TGTGCCAGCAGCTCACTGGAGTCGTTCCCTTCCTACGAGCAGTACTTC.

This clonotype was seen repeatedly, ten times or more. The rearrangement joins TRBV12-3 or TRBV12-4 to TRBJ2-2; D not resolved. This CDR3 is built from 13 residues. V lost 4 bases and J lost 5, with 8 bases in between. In DNA, the CDR3 is TGTGCCAGCAGTTCTTCCCGAACCGGGGAGCTGTTTTTT. Translation: CASSSSRTGELFF.

The V and J genes are TRBV6-5 and TRBJ2-7; 8 positions match TRBD1. CDR1 and CDR2 from the germline V gene are MNHEY and SVGAGI. The CDR3 totals 15 residues. J was trimmed by 4 bases and V by 4 bases; bases with no gene match: 9. CDR3 amino acids: CASSSISGGRYEQYF. The DNA for the CDR3 is TGTGCCAGCAGTTCTATCTCAGGGGGCAGATACGAGCAGTACTTC.

This clonotype was recorded a few times. V is TRBV20-1 and J is TRBJ2-1, with 15 bases that match TRBD2. This CDR3 comprises 15 residues. CDR1 and CDR2 from the germline V gene are DFQATT and SNEGSKA (reference sequence). With V trimmed by 7 bases and J by 6 bases, 7 bases remained unmatched. The CDR3, as DNA: TGCAGTGACCGGACTAGCGGGGGGGCAGGCAATGAGCAGTTCTTC. Its translation is CSDRTSGGAGNEQFF.

This clonotype was detected ten times or more. The chain recombines TRBV7-2 with TRBJ1-4; TRBD1 matches 7 bases. J was trimmed by 3 bases and V by 4 bases; bases with no gene match: 5. CDR1 is SGHTA, CDR2 FQGNSA, per germline. The CDR3 extends over 15 amino acids. This chain's CDR3 is CASSSQGGPNEKLFF. The CDR3 DNA follows: TGTGCCAGCAGCTCCCAGGGGGGGCCTAATGAAAAACTGTTTTTT.

This clonotype came up many times. V gene TRBV20-1 combines with J gene TRBJ1-2, with unresolved D. V lost 3 bases and J lost 4, with 6 bases in between. The CDR3 is 11 residues long. The germline V gene has CDR1 DFQATT and CDR2 SNEGSKA (reference sequence). CDR3 nucleotide sequence: TGCAGTGCTAGTCAGGTCTATGGCTACACCTTC. Translation gives CSASQVYGYTF.

This clonotype showed up many times. The chain combines TRBV6-1 with TRBJ2-7, with D perhaps matching TRBD2 (6 bases). V was trimmed by 3 bases and J by 5 bases, leaving 20 bases between them. This CDR3 contains 16 residues. Germline CDR1 and CDR2: MNHNS and SASEGT. Written as DNA, the CDR3 is TGTGCCAGCAGTGACCCAAGGGGCCCGGGACTCCACGAGCAGTACTTC. It translates to CASSDPRGPGLHEQYF.

This clonotype has at least ten counts. The chain joins TRBV7-9 to TRBJ1-2; weak D call: TRBD1 (6 bases). The CDR3 covers 14 residues. From germline, CDR1 is SEHNR and CDR2 FQNEAQ (reference sequence). Trimming left V 3 bases short and J 5 bases short, with 13 bases between. The CDR3 here is CASSFEQGRYGYTF. CDR3 nucleotides: TGTGCCAGCAGCTTCGAACAGGGTCGGTATGGCTACACCTTC.

In its sample, this clonotype was seen many times. The rearrangement uses TRBV20-1 and TRBJ2-5; D unresolved. The CDR3 consists of 13 residues. V lost 4 bases to trimming and J lost 10 bases, with 19 bases between them. CDR1 and CDR2 (germline): DFQATT, SNEGSKA (reference sequence). CDR3 in amino acids: CSATAHQERDQYF. In DNA, the CDR3 is TGCAGTGCTACCGCACACCAAGAAAGGGACCAGTACTTC.

This clonotype was picked up many times. The chain joins TRBV11-2 to TRBJ2-3, with 9 bases lining up with TRBD2. The CDR3 extends over 15 amino acids. From germline, CDR1 is SGHAT and CDR2 FQNNGV. The trim removed 4 bases at V and 5 bases at J, leaving 7 bases unmatched. In nucleotides, the CDR3 is TGTGCCAGCAGCTCTCTAGCGGGGCCGGGAGATACGCAGTATTTT. Protein product: CASSSLAGPGDTQYF.

The chain couples TRBV5-5 to TRBJ1-1; D is possibly TRBD1 (5 bases). The germline gives CDR1 SGHKS, CDR2 YYEKEE (reference sequence). The length of the CDR3 is 16 residues. Trimming left V 1 base short and J 1 base short, with 14 bases between. The CDR3 loop reads CASSLRWGSPNTEAFF. The CDR3 DNA follows: TGTGCCAGCAGCTTGAGATGGGGCAGCCCGAACACTGAAGCTTTCTTT.

The V and J genes are TRBV4-3 and TRBJ1-6, with TRBD1 as a possible D gene (5 bases). The CDR3 totals 17 residues. V was cut by 2 bases and J by 6 bases, with 17 bases left in between. Germline values: CDR1 LGHNA, CDR2 YSLEER. CDR3 DNA sequence: TGCGCCAGCAGCCAATGGTTGACAAGGACAAGTAATTCACCCCTCCACTTT. As protein: CASSQWLTRTSNSPLHF.

In its sample, this clonotype was seen many times. The chain employs TRBV29-1 and TRBJ2-3, with 7 bases aligning to TRBD2. The CDR3 sequence is 11 residues long. Trimming at V came to 6 bases and at J to 8 bases, leaving 5 bases not matched to a gene. The germline gives CDR1 SQVTM, CDR2 ANQGSEA. CDR3 residues: CSVAGGVTQYF. Here the CDR3 DNA reads TGCAGCGTGGCTGGGGGGGTTACGCAGTATTTT.

There are many counts of this clonotype. The rearrangement uses TRBV2 and TRBJ2-3; tentative D call: TRBD2 (8 bases). V lost 7 bases and J 3 bases, leaving 17 bases between the germline ends. Per germline, CDR1 SNHLY and CDR2 FYNNEI. This CDR3 region has 15 residues. CDR3 sequence (DNA): TGTGCCAGCAATAGCGGGACAGCCGAGACAGATACGCAGTATTTT. Translated, it gives CASNSGTAETDTQYF.

This clonotype was seen ten or more times. V usage is TRBV11-2 and J usage is TRBJ2-5, with a possible D match to TRBD2 (5 bases). The V gene lost 3 bases and the J gene lost 4 bases, with 15 bases spanning the gap. Germline V gene data show CDR1 as SGHAT and CDR2 as FQNNGV. The length of the CDR3 is 15 residues. The CDR3 loop is CASSFSPSRVETQYF. The DNA for the CDR3 is TGTGCCAGCAGCTTTTCGCCTAGCCGAGTAGAGACCCAGTACTTC.

This clonotype was observed many times. This chain connects TRBV5-1 to TRBJ2-1; D gene unclear. The germline CDR1 and CDR2 sequences are SGHRS and YFSETQ. The length of the CDR3 is 15 residues. V lost 1 base and J 4 bases, leaving 12 bases between the germline ends. The CDR3 bases are TGCGCCAGCAGCTTGACCTCGGATAAATACAATGAGCAGTTCTTC. Translated, it gives CASSLTSDKYNEQFF.

This clonotype was seen many times. A read error may produce the germline difference seen at one junction end. The V call is TRBV7-2, the J call TRBJ1-2; D uncertain. This CDR3 is built from 12 residues. CDR1 is SGHTA and CDR2 is FQGNSA in the germline V gene. The CDR3 coding sequence is TGTGCCAGCAGCTTAGGGATCTCCGGCACGGCCTTC. This sequence encodes CASSLGISGTAF. Looking up the rest from reference TRBV7-2 and TRBJ1-2 gives the full variable domain: GAGVSQSPSNKVTEKGKDVELRCDPISGHTALYWYRQSLGQGLEFLIYFQGNSAPDKSGLPSDRFSAERTGGSVSTLTIQRTQQEDSAVYLCASSLGISGTAFGSGTRLTVV.

The table lists this clonotype with many counts. The J gene is TRBJ2-7, the V gene TRBV7-2; D unresolved. CDR1 is SGHTA and CDR2 is FQGNSA in the germline V gene. The CDR3 spans 13 residues. The V gene lost 0 bases and the J gene lost 4 bases, with 7 bases spanning the gap. The CDR3 loop is CASSLAMGYEQYF. The CDR3 DNA reads TGTGCCAGCAGCTTAGCGATGGGATACGAGCAGTACTTC.

Ten or more counts support this clonotype. The chain has TRBV5-1 and TRBJ2-3; 10 bases are shared with TRBD1. The CDR3 runs 16 residues. From germline, CDR1 is SGHRS and CDR2 YFSETQ. V dropped 3 bases and J dropped 5; count of bases not matched to a gene: 9. CDR3 bases: TGCGCCAGCAGCTGGATGACAGGGGGCTTGAGAGATACGCAGTATTTT. Protein: CASSWMTGGLRDTQYF.

This clonotype was seen ten or more times. V gene TRBV5-1 combines with J gene TRBJ1-5; 8 nucleotides line up with TRBD1. This CDR3 contains 17 residues. Germline CDR1 is SGHRS and CDR2 is YFSETQ. The J segment lost 3 bases and the V segment lost 0 bases, leaving 8 bases of the junction unmatched. The CDR3 coding sequence is TGCGCCAGCAGCTTGGTGGCGACAGGGGAGGACAATCAGCCCCAGCATTTT. Translated, it gives CASSLVATGEDNQPQHF.